One sample yielded the 21 T cell receptor beta chains listed below, sequenced in a study of CD8 T cells in Susac syndrome. About 0.5 to 1 ug RNA was reverse transcribed with random hexamers. TCRdb used MiXCR to reprocess the immunoSEQ multiplex PCR reads, holding one entry per CDR3 protein. The sample contains some 160,000 distinct CDR3 sequences, about 95% of which appear only once. The sample comprised CD8+ T cells from PBMCs. These receptors all stem from a human donor with multiple sclerosis.

V and J are TRBV3-1 and TRBJ2-5, with TRBD1 matching over 9 bases. Germline CDR1 and CDR2: LGHDT and YNNKEL (reference sequence). Trimming took 2 bases from V and 1 from J; bases not matched to a gene: 5. The CDR3 loop spans 16 amino acids. The CDR3 loop reads CASSQQEQGAQETQYF. The CDR3 nucleotides are TGTGCCAGCAGCCAACAAGAACAGGGGGCCCAAGAGACCCAGTACTTC.

This sequence joins TRBV5-1 and TRBJ2-4; TRBD1 matches 7 bases. The J segment lost 6 bases and the V segment lost 2 bases, leaving 8 bases of the junction unmatched. The CDR3 is made up of 15 amino acids. Germline CDR1 is SGHRS and CDR2 is YFSETQ. CDR3 DNA sequence: TGCGCCAGCAGCTTCCAAACAGGGGCGGGAAACATTCAGTACTTC. Its protein is CASSFQTGAGNIQYF.

This chain joins TRBV7-9 and TRBJ1-2; D may be TRBD1 (5 bases). The V and J ends lost 7 bases and 8 bases respectively, with 23 bases between them. The CDR3 length is 15 residues. From germline, CDR1 is SEHNR and CDR2 FQNEAQ (reference sequence). The CDR3 coding sequence is TGTGCCAGCACCCCTAGTGGGGGTCAACTGATAGGCTACACCTTC. Amino acid sequence: CASTPSGGQLIGYTF. The whole variable domain, filled in from reference TRBV7-9 and TRBJ1-2, reads DTGVSQNPRHKITKRGQNVTFRCDPISEHNRLYWYRQTLGQGPEFLTYFQNEAQLEKSRLLSDRFSAERPKGSFSTLEIQRTEQGDSAMYLCASTPSGGQLIGYTFGSGTRLTVV.

This chain uses TRBV29-1 with TRBJ1-1, with D unresolved. The CDR3 has 11 amino acids. The V gene's germline CDR1 is SQVTM and CDR2 ANQGSEA. V lost 5 bases, J lost 1 base, and 5 bases lay in between. The DNA of the CDR3 is TGCAGCGTTCGCGCGAACACTGAAGCTTTCTTT. This codes for CSVRANTEAFF.

The rearrangement uses TRBV11-2 and TRBJ2-1; the D is unclear. This CDR3 has 13 amino acids. CDR1 is SGHAT, CDR2 FQNNGV, per germline. The V gene lost 4 bases and the J gene lost 9 bases, with 13 bases spanning the gap. The CDR3 loop is CASSWSWSGEQFF. CDR3 in DNA: TGTGCCAGCAGCTGGAGCTGGTCTGGTGAGCAGTTCTTC.

This chain joins TRBV5-6 and TRBJ2-1; D is unresolved. Trimming removed 0 bases from V and 6 bases from J, with 7 bases in between. The CDR3 length is 13 residues. The germline CDR1 and CDR2 sequences are SGHDT and YYEEEE. For the CDR3, the DNA is TGTGCCAGCAGCTTGGGGGCCGGCAATGAGCAGTTCTTC. It codes for CASSLGAGNEQFF. The complete variable domain, with remaining parts taken from reference TRBV5-6 and TRBJ2-1, reads DAGVTQSPTHLIKTRGQQVTLRCSPKSGHDTVSWYQQALGQGPQFIFQYYEEEERQRGNFPDRFSGHQFPNYSSELNVNALLLGDSALYLCASSLGAGNEQFFGPGTRLTVL.

This chain joins TRBV4-1 and TRBJ2-7; D not certain. Trimming shortened V by 2 bases and J by 2 bases, and 13 bases separated the two germline ends. Germline CDR1 and CDR2: MGHRA and YSYEKL. The CDR3 contains 15 residues. CDR3 nucleotide sequence: TGCGCCAGCAGCCAACGTGGTCCGGCCGCCTACGAGCAGTACTTC. Translating it yields CASSQRGPAAYEQYF.

V and J are TRBV12-3 or TRBV12-4 and TRBJ1-1; D call uncertain. Trimming took 0 bases from V and 3 from J, leaving 5 bases between them. This CDR3 region has 13 residues. The CDR3: CASSLASDTEAFF. The CDR3, as DNA: TGTGCCAGCAGTTTAGCCTCTGACACTGAAGCTTTCTTT.

The chain links TRBV6-6 to TRBJ2-5; D is possibly TRBD1 or TRBD2 (6 bases each). There are 15 residues in the CDR3. In germline, CDR1 is MNHNY, CDR2 SVGAGI (reference sequence). V was shortened by 0 bases and J by 2 bases, with 10 bases between the two germline ends. CDR3: CASSYSGGPQETQYF. The CDR3 DNA is TGTGCCAGCAGTTACTCGGGGGGCCCGCAAGAGACCCAGTACTTC.

This clonotype is a singleton in its sample. This chain joins TRBV28 and TRBJ1-1; D is possibly TRBD1 (6 bases). V was clipped by 5 bases and J by 6 bases, with 16 bases between them. This CDR3 has 14 residues. Germline assignment: CDR1 MDHEN and CDR2 SYDVKM. The CDR3 spells CASSPTGLSAEAFF. The CDR3 DNA follows: TGTGCCAGCAGTCCTACAGGGCTTAGTGCTGAAGCTTTCTTT.

A word on this clonotype: Compared with germline, one end of the junction differs, possibly owing to a read error. V gene TRBV15 combines with J gene TRBJ2-7, with 10 bases aligning to TRBD2. Germline V gene sequence: CDR1 LNHNV, CDR2 YYDKDF (reference sequence). The CDR3 spans 12 residues. The CDR3 loop reads CATSRVGGTSVF. CDR3 in DNA: TGTGCCACCAGCAGAGTGGGCGGGACTAGCGTCTTC.

The chain carries TRBV2 and TRBJ2-1, with a possible D match to TRBD2 (5 bases). There are 12 residues in the CDR3. The V gene lost 5 bases and the J gene lost 8 bases, with 10 bases spanning the gap. In germline, CDR1 is SNHLY, CDR2 FYNNEI. The CDR3 bases are TGTGCCAGCAGTCAACTCGGGGATGAGCAGTTCTTC. This sequence encodes CASSQLGDEQFF.

This clonotype was recorded once. The rearrangement uses TRBV20-1 and TRBJ2-1, with 11 bases lining up with TRBD2. This CDR3 contains 16 residues. Trimming cost V 0 bases and J 4 bases; bases outside gene matches: 5. Germline CDR1 and CDR2: DFQATT and SNEGSKA (reference sequence). The CDR3 nucleotides read TGCAGTGCTAGAGATCCGGGACTAGCGGATTACAATGAGCAGTTCTTC. Its translation: CSARDPGLADYNEQFF.

The chain links TRBV27 to TRBJ1-2; no definite D call. The V end lost 0 bases, the J end lost 8 bases, and 13 bases lay between the germline ends. The length of the CDR3 is 14 residues. Germline V gene sequence: CDR1 MNHEY, CDR2 SMNVEV (reference sequence). CDR3 in amino acids: CASSLSLGPYGYTF. The DNA for the CDR3 is TGTGCCAGCAGTTTATCATTGGGCCCTTACGGCTACACCTTC.

The chain joins TRBV29-1 to TRBJ2-7; no clear D. The V end was cut by 7 bases, the J end by 3 bases, with 10 bases between. The CDR3 runs 11 residues. Germline lookup yields CDR1 SQVTM and CDR2 ANQGSEA. CDR3 nucleotide sequence: TGCAGCGCACGGATTGACTACGAGCAGTACTTC. It yields the protein CSARIDYEQYF.

The chain combines TRBV20-1 with TRBJ1-6, with 11 bases that match TRBD1. V shed 5 bases, J shed 5 bases, and the junction held 2 bases outside the gene matches. This CDR3 comprises 14 residues. The germline V gene has CDR1 DFQATT and CDR2 SNEGSKA (reference sequence). CDR3 nucleotides: TGCAGTGCTTTGGGACAGGGGGATAATTCACCCCTCCACTTT. It specifies CSALGQGDNSPLHF.

The chain uses TRBV28 and TRBJ2-7; TRBD2 is a possible D gene (6 bases). CDR1 is MDHEN, CDR2 SYDVKM, per germline. Trimming left V 7 bases short and J 8 bases short, with 27 bases between. This CDR3 contains 16 residues. CDR3 protein: CASMRARFFGGMKQYF. CDR3 DNA sequence: TGTGCCAGCATGCGTGCCAGGTTTTTTGGCGGGATGAAGCAGTACTTC.

This clonotype was recorded once. This chain links TRBV19 with TRBJ1-1; no reliable D call. CDR3 length: 13 amino acids. With 6 bases removed from V and 6 bases from J, the gap between germline ends came to 14 bases. Germline V lookup: CDR1 LNHDA, CDR2 SQIVND (reference sequence). Written as DNA, the CDR3 is TGTGCCAGTAGCCCAGTCTTGGCGGCTGAAGCTTTCTTT. Translation gives CASSPVLAAEAFF.

This clonotype has just one count. J is TRBJ1-1 and V is TRBV24-1; no clear D. CDR1 and CDR2 from the germline V gene are KGHDR and SFDVKD. V gave up 8 bases and J gave up 0 bases, with 12 bases separating them. This CDR3 comprises 14 residues. CDR3: CATTPGTMNTEAFF. The DNA of the CDR3 is TGTGCCACCACGCCAGGTACGATGAACACTGAAGCTTTCTTT.

The rearrangement links TRBV28 to TRBJ2-7; D may correspond to TRBD1 or TRBD2 (5 bases each). Trimming left V 2 bases short and J 6 bases short, with 11 bases between. The germline V gene has CDR1 MDHEN and CDR2 SYDVKM. The CDR3 extends over 13 amino acids. The CDR3, as DNA: TGTGCCAGCAGTTTAACCCCAGGGACCGAGCAGTACTTC. It encodes CASSLTPGTEQYF.

The DNA for the CDR3 is TGTGCCAGCAGCTTCAGGAATCAGCCCCAGCATTTT. As protein: CASSFRNQPQHF. This rearrangement joins TRBV7-9 to TRBJ1-5; D unclear. V was cut by 3 bases and J by 4 bases, with 4 bases left in between. The CDR3 runs to 12 residues. CDR1 is SEHNR, CDR2 FQNEAQ, per germline (reference sequence).